One sample yielded the 21 T cell receptor beta chains listed below, sequenced in a study of monozygotic twins with inflammatory bowel disease. TCRdb re-called the 5' RACE reads; one entry per CDR3 protein, DNA not given. The sample has approximately 330,000 distinct CDR3 sequences. Material for sequencing was blood. The source is a human donor with ulcerative colitis or Crohn's disease, or a healthy co-twin of an affected twin (not recorded which).

The chain recombines TRBV30 with TRBJ1-5. Per the germline V gene, CDR1 is GTSNPN and CDR2 is SVGIG (reference sequence). There are 13 residues in the CDR3. The CDR3 reads CAWSENSNQPQHF.

The chain combines TRBV3-1 with TRBJ1-5; TCRdb indicates TRBD1, and absent DNA this call remains unverified. CDR1 is LGHDT, CDR2 YNNKEL, per germline (reference sequence). The CDR3 sequence is 17 residues long. CDR3 region: CASSQEPQGASNQPQHF.

The CDR3: CATSRDPGPAETQYF. The genes are TRBV15 and TRBJ2-5; the TCRdb D gene call, TRBD1, has no DNA to confirm it. Germline values: CDR1 LNHNV, CDR2 YYDKDF (reference sequence). The CDR3 length is 15 residues.

V gene TRBV6-1 combines with J gene TRBJ2-6. Germline loops: CDR1 MNHNS, CDR2 SASEGT. This CDR3 is built from 14 residues. The CDR3 protein is CASSVQRGANVLTF.

The chain is built from TRBV5-6 and TRBJ1-2. The germline CDR1 and CDR2 sequences are SGHDT and YYEEEE. This CDR3 spans 14 amino acids. The chain's CDR3 is CASSLGRGLYGYTF.

The genes are TRBV19 and TRBJ2-1; TCRdb picks TRBD2, but there is no DNA to check that call. CDR3 size: 15 residues. CDR1 and CDR2 (germline): LNHDA, SQIVND (reference sequence). The CDR3 region is CASSNIRAGHNEQFF.

The V call is TRBV7-2, the J call TRBJ1-1; TCRdb picks TRBD1, but there is no DNA to check that call. From germline, CDR1 is SGHTA and CDR2 FQGNSA. CDR3 size: 15 residues. CDR3 region: CASSKGQGAVTEAFF.

The chain links TRBV5-1 to TRBJ1-2. Germline CDR1 is SGHRS and CDR2 is YFSETQ. The length of the CDR3 is 14 residues. The CDR3 loop reads CASSYSPANYGYTF.

The chain combines TRBV7-8 with TRBJ2-5; as DNA is missing, the TRBD2 call by TCRdb cannot be tested. Germline V gives CDR1 SGHVS, CDR2 FQNEAQ. CDR3 size: 17 residues. The CDR3 sequence: CASSLEGQAPGMETQYF.

The chain employs TRBV14 and TRBJ1-1. Germline lookup yields CDR1 SGHDN and CDR2 FVKESK. The CDR3 has 14 amino acids. The chain's CDR3 is CASSRKDVNTEAFF.

V and J are TRBV19 and TRBJ2-3. The CDR3 spans 14 residues. Germline V gene data show CDR1 as LNHDA and CDR2 as SQIVND (reference sequence). The CDR3 spells CASRTTSRDLTQYF.

The chain carries TRBV27 and TRBJ1-2; there is no DNA to check the TCRdb D call of TRBD1. CDR1 is MNHEY, CDR2 SMNVEV, per germline (reference sequence). The length of the CDR3 is 14 residues. This chain's CDR3 is CASSTLGQIYGYTF.

The chain is built from TRBV11-2 and TRBJ1-4; the D call of TRBD1 rests on TCRdb alone, since no DNA is present to check it. This CDR3 has 14 amino acids. Germline lookup yields CDR1 SGHAT and CDR2 FQNNGV. CDR3 amino acids: CASSLGGSGEKLFF.

V usage is TRBV5-1 and J usage is TRBJ1-1. The CDR3 has 11 residues. From germline, CDR1 is SGHRS and CDR2 YFSETQ. The CDR3 is CASSLEHEAFF.

The V gene is TRBV3-1, the J gene TRBJ2-7; as DNA is missing, the TRBD1 call by TCRdb cannot be tested. CDR1 and CDR2 (germline): LGHDT, YNNKEL (reference sequence). The CDR3 is 15 amino acids. CDR3: CASSQVPYGGLEQYF.

J is TRBJ2-7 and V is TRBV6-1; the TCRdb D gene call, TRBD2, has no DNA to confirm it. Germline CDR1 is MNHNS and CDR2 is SASEGT. CDR3 length: 15 amino acids. The CDR3 sequence is CASSRRGTSRFEQYF.

J is TRBJ2-1 and V is TRBV12-3 or TRBV12-4; the D call of TRBD1 rests on TCRdb alone, since no DNA is present to check it. There are 15 residues in the CDR3. CDR3: CASSPGDREISEQFF.

The gene calls are TRBV28 and TRBJ2-5; lacking DNA, the TRBD1 call made by TCRdb goes unchecked. This CDR3 is built from 16 residues. Germline loops: CDR1 MDHEN, CDR2 SYDVKM. CDR3 loop: CASSSNPGFVAETQYF.

The V gene is TRBV6-5, the J gene TRBJ1-2; the TRBD1 assignment by TCRdb is unverifiable without DNA. The CDR3 loop spans 12 amino acids. Germline CDR1 reads MNHEY; CDR2 reads SVGAGI. CDR3 sequence reads: CASHGGGVGYTF.

V usage is TRBV2 and J usage is TRBJ2-3; TCRdb's D call, TRBD1, is unchecked because there is no DNA. The CDR3 has 13 amino acids. CDR1 is SNHLY and CDR2 is FYNNEI in the germline V gene. The CDR3 protein is CASSGGGTDTQYF.

The chain joins TRBV3-1 to TRBJ1-2; absent DNA, TCRdb's TRBD1 call cannot be checked. CDR1 and CDR2 (germline): LGHDT, YNNKEL (reference sequence). CDR3 size: 14 residues. CDR3 sequence reads: CASRPYTGNYGYTF.